These 8 T cell receptor beta chains were sequenced from one sample in a study of cytomegalovirus exposure and HLA in healthy donors. PCR employed 60 Vbeta and 13 Jbeta primers. Profiled with immunoSEQ multiplex PCR; TCRdb holds only in-frame clones, not every one. The sample totals roughly 140,000 clones. Sequencing was done on a sample of PBMCs. These receptor sequences come from a man aged 35-49 years in good health and CMV-seronegative.

This chain uses TRBV19 with TRBJ1-5; D not certain. Germline V gene data show CDR1 as LNHDA and CDR2 as SQIVND (reference sequence). This CDR3 contains 13 residues. Between the trimmed V and J ends, which lost 6 bases and 0 bases, there was a span of 6 bases. The CDR3 DNA reads as TGTGCCAGTAGGGACTTTAGCAATCAGCCCCAGCATTTT. Residues: CASRDFSNQPQHF.

The chain employs TRBV6-1 and TRBJ2-3; 11 positions agree with TRBD2. Germline lookup yields CDR1 MNHNS and CDR2 SASEGT. The V and J ends lost 0 bases and 2 bases, in that order; junction bases with no gene match: 1. The CDR3 extends over 16 amino acids. The CDR3 DNA is TGTGCCAGCAGTGAAGCTAGCGGGGGGGCCACAGATACGCAGTATTTT. Amino acids: CASSEASGGATDTQYF.

The CDR3 is CASSPTGLGQPQHF. The CDR3 nucleotides read TGTGCCAGCAGCCCAACAGGGCTCGGTCAGCCCCAGCATTTT. The chain is built from TRBV9 and TRBJ1-5; tentative D call: TRBD1 (6 bases). The CDR3 runs to 14 residues. Between the trimmed V and J ends, which lost 4 bases and 6 bases, there was a span of 14 bases. Germline CDR1 SGDLS, CDR2 YYNGEE.

This chain joins TRBV9 and TRBJ1-1; no clear D. V was shortened by 4 bases and J by 7 bases, with 14 bases between the two germline ends. Germline-derived CDR1 and CDR2 are SGDLS and YYNGEE. The CDR3 runs 13 residues. The CDR3 region is CASSNQVMGEAFF. The CDR3 nucleotides read TGTGCCAGCAGCAATCAGGTTATGGGTGAAGCTTTCTTT. Drawing the rest from reference TRBV9 and TRBJ1-1, the complete variable domain is DSGVTQTPKHLITATGQRVTLRCSPRSGDLSVYWYQQSLDQGLQFLIQYYNGEERAKGNILERFSAQQFPDLHSELNLSSLELGDSALYFCASSNQVMGEAFFGQGTRLTVV.

This chain uses TRBV2 with TRBJ1-1; weak D call: TRBD1 (6 bases). Germline V CDR1 and CDR2: SNHLY, FYNNEI. The CDR3 is 13 residues long. Trimming shortened V by 5 bases and J by 7 bases, and 14 bases separated the two germline ends. This CDR3 reads CASSPGQPVEAFF. Written as DNA, the CDR3 is TGTGCCAGCAGTCCCGGACAGCCAGTTGAAGCTTTCTTT.

The chain recombines TRBV13 with TRBJ1-1; 9 bases fit TRBD1. The V and J ends lost 4 bases and 1 base, in that order; junction bases with no gene match: 7. The CDR3 runs to 16 residues. CDR1 and CDR2 (germline): PRHDT, FYEKMQ (reference sequence). The CDR3 protein is CASSSGTGRSNTEAFF. Written as DNA, the CDR3 is TGTGCCAGCAGCTCTGGGACAGGGCGTTCGAACACTGAAGCTTTCTTT.

The rearrangement links TRBV7-8 to TRBJ2-4, with TRBD1 as a possible D gene (5 bases). The CDR3 contains 17 residues. Per the germline V gene, CDR1 is SGHVS and CDR2 is FQNEAQ. Trimming took off 4 bases at V and 0 bases at J, with 16 bases between the two ends. CDR3 sequence reads: CASSSDMGLLAKNIQYF. The CDR3 DNA is TGTGCCAGCAGCTCCGATATGGGGCTTCTAGCCAAAAACATTCAGTACTTC.

The CDR3 DNA reads as TGTGCCAGTAGTATAACGCTAACCTACGAGCAGTACTTC. It codes for CASSITLTYEQYF. The rearrangement uses TRBV19 and TRBJ2-7; D is ambiguous. The CDR3 is 13 residues long. Trimming took 2 bases from V and 2 from J, leaving 7 bases between them. Germline V gene sequence: CDR1 LNHDA, CDR2 SQIVND (reference sequence).